This T cell receptor (beta chain) was sequenced during a study of cytomegalovirus exposure and HLA in healthy donors. Primers: 60 Vbeta forward and 13 Jbeta reverse. Profiling relied on immunoSEQ multiplex PCR, and the TCRdb table lists in-frame clones only, not all of them. The data contain about 76,000 clones, around 81% of them singletons. CDR1 SGHAT and CDR2 FQNNGV come from the germline V gene. This CDR3 has 14 residues. The sample taken for sequencing was PBMCs. The TCR comes from a woman aged 25 to 39 in good health and CMV-seronegative. The V call is TRBV11-2, the J call TRBJ2-5; D ambiguous. The DNA end favors TRBJ2-7, so the J call may be wrong. CDR3 in amino acids: CASSLSHLPYEQYF. CDR3 in DNA: TGTGCCAGCAGCTTATCCCACCTCCCCTACGAGCAGTACTTC.